Only one count was recorded for the clone carrying this T cell receptor (beta chain). Its target is not known. A junction boundary mismatches the germline segment, possibly from a read error. The data derive from a study of cytomegalovirus exposure and HLA in healthy donors. CDR3 length equals 11 residues. Germline-derived CDR1 and CDR2 are MDHEN and SYDVKM. PCR involved 60 Vbeta and 13 Jbeta primers. Measured with immunoSEQ multiplex PCR; TCRdb has only the in-frame clones, and not every one. In the table there are approximately 76,000 clones, under 70% of which are singletons. Findings and limits, study-wide: Most TCR beta V segments were productive about 87% or about 30% of the time in an earlier analysis. The study assumed roughly uniform donor sequencing depth for presence/absence analyses. Most TCR sequences were seen very rarely across donors, but some public TCRs occurred in many.

This chain uses TRBV28 with TRBJ2-7, with 9 nucleotides matching TRBD1. The TCR sequence derives from a man aged 25 to 40 in good health and CMV-seropositive. The sample taken for sequencing was PBMCs. The CDR3 reads CASSSRDRANF. The CDR3 DNA sequence: TGTGCCAGCAGTTCACGGGACAGGGCGAATTTT.